The clone carrying this T cell receptor (beta chain) was seen repeatedly, ten times or more. Antigen specificity is unknown. This entry belongs to a study of regulatory T cells in long-lasting Graves disease. Whole-study results and caveats: TRBV28, TRBJ1-2 and TRBJ2-5 were favored in persistent disease. Compared with new cases, persistent Graves' patients showed reduced TCR diversity.

The CDR3 runs 16 residues. Losses at the gene ends were 3 bases for V and 4 bases for J; bases not matched to a gene: 9. Per germline, CDR1 SNHLY and CDR2 FYNNEI. With iRepertoire HTBI primers and Arm-PCR of CDR3 regions, TCR beta libraries were built. Via MiXCR, TCRdb re-called the multiplex PCR reads, giving one row per CDR3 protein. The repertoire consists of around 340,000 distinct CDR3 sequences, with roughly a fifth occurring once and the leading ten covering just under 30%. Indicated time point: persistent/refractory GD, antithyroid drugs over 5 years with positive TRAb. Construction of the TCR library relied on RNA isolated from PBMCs. Recruitment took place at an endocrinology department in Xi'an, China.

V is TRBV2 and J is TRBJ2-7, with 10 nucleotides matching TRBD1. This sequence was found in a female donor with Graves disease. The sample consisted of peripheral blood mononuclear cells (PBMCs), taken when the disease was refractory, from a patient treated with antithyroid drugs. In DNA, the CDR3 is TGTGCCAGCAGTGATACGATGGGACAGGGGAGATACGAGCAGTACTTC. This translates into CASSDTMGQGRYEQYF.